This TCR beta chain comes out of a study of early T cells in non-severe SARS-CoV-2 infection. At least ten counts were recorded for this clonotype. The CDR3 has 13 amino acids. Germline lookup yields CDR1 SQVTM and CDR2 ANQGSEA. Trimming cost V 3 bases and J 4 bases, with 11 bases left between them. TCRdb recomputed calls from the 5' RACE reads with MiXCR, one row per CDR3 protein. This repertoire shows approximately 70,000 distinct CDR3 sequences, 12% found once; its top ten account for roughly 6%. This chain joins TRBV29-1 and TRBJ2-3, with D hard to call. This receptor was identified in an adult who was a healthcare worker with PCR-confirmed SARS-CoV-2 infection or an uninfected control (not recorded which). The sequenced sample was whole blood. Here the CDR3 reads CSVEFVRADTQYF. The DNA for the CDR3 is TGCAGCGTTGAGTTCGTCCGGGCAGATACGCAGTATTTT.